One sample yielded the 17 T cell receptor beta chains listed below, sequenced in a study of blood T cell repertoires in COVID-19. Clones were sequenced by immunoSEQ multiplex PCR, and TCRdb holds only the in-frame ones, with some missing. This sample yields about 230,000 clones, of which roughly 80% are seen a single time; under 3% belongs to the top ten. Sample: peripheral blood. These receptors originate from a woman between 65 and 79 years old with active or convalescent COVID-19.

A word on this clone: The sample has other DNA sequences that encode this CDR3 too. The chain carries TRBV6-2 or TRBV6-3 and TRBJ1-1; TRBD1 agrees at 8 bases. The CDR3 runs to 14 residues. J gave up 1 base and V 4 bases, and 2 bases lay outside the gene matches. Germline V gives CDR1 MNHEY, CDR2 SVGEGT. This CDR3 is CASSSQGANTEAFF. The CDR3 nucleotides read TGTGCCAGCAGTTCGCAGGGGGCGAACACTGAAGCTTTCTTT.

The chain uses TRBV7-2 and TRBJ1-5; maybe TRBD1 (6 bases). This CDR3 comprises 14 residues. Germline V gene lookup returns CDR1 SGHTA and CDR2 FQGNSA. Trimming shortened V by 2 bases and J by 6 bases, and 11 bases separated the two germline ends. The CDR3 DNA sequence: TGTGCCAGCAGCTTACGGGGGGCAGGTCAGCCCCAGCATTTT. Amino acid sequence: CASSLRGAGQPQHF. The variable domain in full, with the rest retrieved from reference TRBV7-2 and TRBJ1-5, is GAGVSQSPSNKVTEKGKDVELRCDPISGHTALYWYRQSLGQGLEFLIYFQGNSAPDKSGLPSDRFSAERTGGSVSTLTIQRTQQEDSAVYLCASSLRGAGQPQHFGDGTRLSIL.

The chain combines TRBV28 with TRBJ1-1; D remains ambiguous. In germline, CDR1 is MDHEN, CDR2 SYDVKM. V was cut by 5 bases and J by 10 bases, with 11 bases left in between. The CDR3 runs to 11 residues. CDR3 loop: CASSLTRRAFF. The CDR3 DNA sequence: TGTGCCAGCAGTCTCACAAGGAGAGCTTTCTTT.

The chain is built from TRBV18 and TRBJ1-2, with 7 positions matching TRBD1. V was pared by 4 bases and J by 6 bases, with 8 bases of the junction left unmatched. The CDR3 runs to 14 residues. The germline gives CDR1 KGHSH, CDR2 LQKENI. The CDR3 bases are TGTGCCAGCTCACTCGACAGGGATATCGATGGCTACACCTTC. It encodes CASSLDRDIDGYTF.

The rearrangement uses TRBV4-2 and TRBJ2-3; D is ambiguous. Trimming stripped 3 bases from V and 4 bases from J, with 14 bases between. The CDR3 contains 15 residues. Germline lookup yields CDR1 LGHNA and CDR2 YNFKEQ. This CDR3 reads CASSQGARSADTQYF. CDR3 DNA: TGTGCCAGCAGCCAGGGCGCCCGGTCTGCAGATACGCAGTATTTT.

CDR3 residues: CASSLSGPNEQFF. The CDR3 coding sequence is TGTGCCAGCAGCTTATCAGGGCCGAATGAGCAGTTCTTC. The rearrangement uses TRBV7-9 and TRBJ2-1, with a tentative D call TRBD1 (5 bases). The germline V gene encodes CDR1 SEHNR and CDR2 FQNEAQ (reference sequence). The CDR3 extends over 13 amino acids. The ends were cut back, 2 bases at V and 7 bases at J, with 9 bases in the middle.

The chain couples TRBV13 to TRBJ2-1; 8 bases line up with TRBD2. V shed 5 bases, J shed 3 bases, and the junction held 6 bases outside the gene matches. This CDR3 has 15 residues. In germline, CDR1 is PRHDT, CDR2 FYEKMQ (reference sequence). The CDR3, as DNA: TGTGCCAGCAGCCCGTACGGGGGGGGCTACAATGAGCAGTTCTTC. It yields the protein CASSPYGGGYNEQFF.

This clone was seen a handful of times. The chain uses TRBV25-1 and TRBJ1-1; TRBD1 is a possible D gene (5 bases). V was pared by 4 bases and J by 1 base, with 16 bases between. The CDR3 covers 16 residues. Germline V gene lookup returns CDR1 MGHDK and CDR2 SYGVNS. Here the CDR3 DNA reads TGTGCCAGCAGTGCCCGACTGGGGGGTAGGAACACTGAAGCTTTCTTT. The encoded protein is CASSARLGGRNTEAFF.

The chain recombines TRBV6-2 or TRBV6-3 with TRBJ2-3; D might be TRBD2 (7 bases). The V and J ends lost 1 base and 2 bases respectively, with 10 bases between them. Germline-derived CDR1 and CDR2 are MNHEY and SVGEGT. The length of the CDR3 is 15 residues. The CDR3 loop is CASSYWGGFTDTQYF. The CDR3 nucleotides read TGTGCCAGCAGTTACTGGGGGGGCTTCACAGATACGCAGTATTTT.

J is TRBJ2-7 and V is TRBV5-1; 10 bases are shared with TRBD1. With 1 base clipped from V and 3 bases from J, the junction kept 10 bases outside the gene matches. CDR1 is SGHRS, CDR2 YFSETQ, per germline. The CDR3 has 17 amino acids. In DNA, the CDR3 is TGCGCCAGCAGCTTGCAACCTACCGGGACAGGGGTCTACGAGCAGTACTTC. Encoded protein: CASSLQPTGTGVYEQYF.

This chain links TRBV27 with TRBJ2-1; 7 nucleotides line up with TRBD2. The CDR3 runs to 15 residues. The germline CDR1 and CDR2 sequences are MNHEY and SMNVEV (reference sequence). The V and J ends lost 4 bases and 7 bases, in that order; junction bases with no gene match: 10. CDR3 loop: CASSSWREPKNEQFF. CDR3 bases: TGTGCCAGCAGTTCTTGGCGGGAGCCTAAAAATGAGCAGTTCTTC.

This clone was seen many times. The V call is TRBV24-1, the J call TRBJ2-1; 9 bases are shared with TRBD2. Germline V lookup: CDR1 KGHDR, CDR2 SFDVKD. The CDR3 runs 14 residues. V lost 4 bases and J lost 8; bases outside the gene matches: 5. CDR3 coding DNA: TGTGCCACCAGTGAGCCCGGCGGGGGGGATGAGCAGTTCTTC. It yields the protein CATSEPGGGDEQFF.

The rearrangement joins TRBV6-1 to TRBJ1-6; TRBD1 might be the D (6 bases). CDR3 length: 16 residues. From germline, CDR1 is MNHNS and CDR2 SASEGT. Trimming removed 1 base from V and 4 bases from J, with 11 bases in between. The CDR3 coding sequence is TGTGCCAGCAGTGAAGAAGGGACACGTTATAATTCACCCCTCCACTTT. Translation: CASSEEGTRYNSPLHF.

The chain combines TRBV7-2 with TRBJ2-3, with a tentative D call TRBD2 (7 bases). Germline V gene sequence: CDR1 SGHTA, CDR2 FQGNSA. V lost 0 bases and J lost 2, with 12 bases in between. The CDR3 extends over 16 amino acids. The CDR3 DNA reads TGTGCCAGCAGCTTAGCGGGGGGGCTTAACACAGATACGCAGTATTTT. Encoded protein: CASSLAGGLNTDTQYF.

The V gene is TRBV6-5, the J gene TRBJ1-3; the D gene is possibly TRBD1 (5 bases). The V end lost 5 bases, the J end lost 3 bases, and 11 bases lay between the germline ends. This CDR3 contains 14 residues. Germline CDR1 is MNHEY and CDR2 is SVGAGI. This CDR3 is CASSPWTFGNTIYF. The CDR3 DNA follows: TGTGCCAGCAGTCCTTGGACATTTGGAAACACCATATATTTT.

The chain combines TRBV5-1 with TRBJ2-3; 10 nucleotides agree with TRBD2. Germline CDR1 reads SGHRS; CDR2 reads YFSETQ. Germline trimming cut 4 bases from V and 4 bases from J; bases unmatched to any gene: 9. CDR3 length equals 16 residues. DNA of the CDR3: TGCGCCAGCAGCCTCAGGGCGAGCGGGAGGGCAGATACGCAGTATTTT. As protein: CASSLRASGRADTQYF.

This rearrangement joins TRBV18 to TRBJ2-2; 7 nucleotides align to TRBD1. This CDR3 contains 15 residues. The V gene end was trimmed by 6 bases and the J gene end by 5 bases; junction bases not matched to a gene: 9. The germline gives CDR1 KGHSH, CDR2 LQKENI. The CDR3: CASSTGTEGTGELFF. In DNA form, the CDR3 reads TGTGCCAGCTCGACCGGGACAGAGGGGACCGGGGAGCTGTTTTTT.